This TCR beta chain emerged from a study of siplizumab effects on memory and regulatory T cells. Method: immunoSEQ multiplex PCR; TCRdb's copy keeps in-frame clones and lacks some. Of around 100,000 clones detected, 94% appear once; the ten largest clones hold 1% to 1.5%. The CDR3 covers 15 residues. Trimming pared 3 bases from V and 2 bases from J, leaving 14 bases between. Per the germline V gene, CDR1 is KGHSH and CDR2 is LQKENI. Sequenced sample: non-Treg CD4+ T cells sorted from blood. The receptor was isolated from a human donor in good health. The V call is TRBV18, the J call TRBJ2-7, with D tentatively TRBD1 (6 bases). This chain's CDR3 is CASSPGQNRPYEQYF. The CDR3 coding sequence is TGTGCCAGCTCACCCGGACAGAATAGGCCCTACGAGCAGTACTTC.